This TCR beta chain comes out of a study of T cells in Graves' hyperthyroidism and ophthalmopathy. The investigators amplified TCR beta CDR3 regions from RNA transcripts. TCR CDR3 regions were first amplified by RT-PCR with HTBI primers. MiXCR, run by TCRdb on the multiplex PCR reads, gives a single entry per CDR3 protein. The sample holds about 260,000 distinct CDR3 sequences, about 17% seen once. This clonotype came up many times. Uncontrolled infection, other autoimmune disease, pregnancy and lactation each barred patients from inclusion. The CDR3 length is 16 residues. Per germline, CDR1 MDHEN and CDR2 SYDVKM. The V gene end was trimmed by 7 bases and the J gene end by 7 bases; junction bases not matched to a gene: 11.

This chain links TRBV28 with TRBJ2-1; 12 bases line up with TRBD2. This receptor was taken from a woman aged 18-29 years with Graves' ophthalmopathy. Sequences were obtained from blood. In DNA, the CDR3 is TGTGCCAGCACCCCTAGCGGGAGGGTCTTTATTAATGAGCAGTTCTTC. Protein: CASTPSGRVFINEQFF.